A selection of T cell receptor beta chains follows, all from one sample in a study of glioma-infiltrating T cells. MiXCR was run by TCRdb on the multiplex PCR reads, yielding one entry per CDR3 protein. Of some 180,000 distinct CDR3 sequences listed, over 25% are singletons. Material for sequencing was glioma tissue, nonneoplastic brain tissue, or PBMCs (not recorded which). All receptors derive from a human donor with low-grade glioma or glioblastoma, undergoing nonglioma brain surgery, or in good health (not recorded which). Both conserved end residues are part of each CDR3. Fields, in order: clone size, J gene, V gene, D gene, CDR3 protein, CDR3 DNA. D genes are given only for firm matches. Not all rows give a size; the values are once, few, many and, for expanded clones, a class.

>-|TRBJ2-1|TRBV3-1|TRBD2
CASSPRSGPHNEQFF
TGTGCCAGCAGCCCCCGTAGCGGGCCCCACAATGAGCAGTTCTTC
>-|TRBJ2-2|TRBV6-6|-
CASSYNGANTGELFF
TGTGCCAGCAGTTACAACGGGGCGAACACCGGGGAGCTGTTTTTT
>many|TRBJ2-7|TRBV28|-
CASSLDGYEQYF
TGTGCCAGCAGTTTAGACGGGTACGAGCAGTACTTC
>many|TRBJ2-3|TRBV7-9|TRBD2
CASSLLAGATDTQYF
TGTGCCAGCAGCCTACTAGCGGGAGCTACAGATACGCAGTATTTT
>many|TRBJ2-5|TRBV6-1|-
CASSARQVQETQYF
TGTGCCAGCAGTGCCCGACAGGTACAAGAGACCCAGTACTTC
>-|TRBJ1-3|TRBV5-5|-
CASSLGGDGRNTIYF
TGTGCCAGCAGCTTGGGGGGGGACGGACGAAACACCATATATTTT
>many|TRBJ1-1|TRBV20-1|-
CSARDRESTEAFF
TGCAGTGCTAGAGACAGGGAGAGCACTGAAGCTTTCTTT
>many|TRBJ2-7|TRBV4-3|-
CASSQDLGEGALEQYF
TGCGCCAGCAGCCAAGATTTGGGGGAGGGGGCCCTCGAGCAGTACTTC
>many|TRBJ2-7|TRBV27|-
CASSFSDRYEQYF
TGTGCCAGCAGTTTTTCCGACCGCTACGAGCAGTACTTC
>many|TRBJ1-3|TRBV7-9|TRBD1
CASSLTGGGNTIYF
TGTGCCAGCAGCTTGACAGGGGGGGGAAACACCATATATTTT
>-|TRBJ1-1|TRBV18|-
CANSPKAGNTEAFF
TGTGCCAACTCACCAAAAGCCGGGAACACTGAAGCTTTCTTT
>-|TRBJ2-7|TRBV18|-
CASSPPGGRANIERYF
TGTGCCAGCTCACCACCGGGCGGAAGGGCCAATATCGAGCGGTACTTC
>many|TRBJ2-5|TRBV28|-
CASSFSRYTGIETQYF
TGTGCCAGCAGTTTTTCCCGCTACACAGGGATAGAGACCCAGTACTTC
>few|TRBJ2-5|TRBV24-1|-
CATSDPPSGSETQYF
TGTGCCACCAGTGATCCTCCATCCGGGAGCGAGACCCAGTACTTC
>many|TRBJ2-2|TRBV7-2|-
CASSSTGSTGELFF
TGTGCCAGCAGCTCAACGGGGTCCACAGGGGAGCTGTTTTTT
>many|TRBJ1-6|TRBV6-5|TRBD1
CASSYGRQGGSPLHF
TGTGCCAGCAGTTACGGGAGACAGGGGGGATCACCCCTCCACTTT
>many|TRBJ1-5|TRBV20-1|-
CSARPMYQPQHF
TGCAGTGCTAGACCTATGTATCAGCCCCAGCATTTT
>few|TRBJ1-2|TRBV9|-
CASSVDHAVYGYTF
TGTGCCAGCAGCGTAGATCATGCCGTCTATGGCTACACCTTC
>few|TRBJ2-4|TRBV5-4|-
CASSLGGLGNIQYF
TGTGCCAGCAGCTTGGGGGGGTTAGGAAACATTCAGTACTTC
>many|TRBJ1-1|TRBV4-3|TRBD1
CASSPDRAPSEAFF
TGCGCCAGCAGCCCGGACAGGGCCCCATCTGAAGCTTTCTTT
>-|TRBJ1-6|TRBV28|-
CASTSRQGSDSPLRF
TGTGCCAGCACCTCAAGGCAGGGGAGTGATTCACCTCTCCGCTTT
>many|TRBJ1-1|TRBV2|-
CASRFTENTEAFF
TGTGCCAGCAGGTTCACCGAAAACACTGAAGCTTTCTTT
>few|TRBJ2-7|TRBV6-5|TRBD2
CASSLRDGGAYEQYF
TGTGCCAGCAGCCTCCGGGACGGGGGGGCCTACGAGCAGTACTTC
>-|TRBJ2-7|TRBV3-1|-
CASIRIGTPYEQYF
TGTGCCAGCATCCGGATCGGGACACCTTACGAGCAGTACTTC
>many|TRBJ1-5|TRBV19|-
CASSIGRGRDRYSNQPQHF
TGTGCCAGTAGTATCGGGCGGGGACGGGATCGTTATAGCAATCAGCCCCAGCATTTT
>many|TRBJ2-7|TRBV6-1|-
CASSELSTSTYEQYF
TGTGCCAGCAGTGAACTCTCGACGTCAACCTACGAGCAGTACTTC
>few|TRBJ2-7|TRBV4-3|TRBD1
CASSRRDRGSYEQYF
TGCGCCAGCAGCCGCCGGGACAGGGGGTCCTACGAGCAGTACTTC
>-|TRBJ2-1|TRBV27|-
CASSKSRCYNEQFF
TGTGCAAGCAGCAAGTCGAGGTGCTACAATGAGCAGTTCTTC
>-|TRBJ2-5|TRBV4-2|TRBD2
CASSQAHGRLAGGETQYF
TGTGCCAGCAGCCAAGCTCACGGCCGGCTAGCGGGAGGTGAGACCCAGTACTTC
>many|TRBJ2-7|TRBV18|TRBD2
CASSPGSGGSSGYEQYF
TGTGCCAGCTCACCGGGGAGTGGCGGGAGTTCGGGTTACGAGCAGTACTTC
>-|TRBJ2-2|TRBV30|TRBD1
CAWSGQGLNTGELFF
TGTGCCTGGAGTGGACAGGGCCTAAACACCGGGGAGCTGTTTTTT
>medium-sized|TRBJ2-5|TRBV6-2/TRBV6-3|TRBD2
CASSYLGLAGSQETQYF
TGTGCCAGCAGTTACCTTGGACTAGCGGGATCCCAAGAGACCCAGTACTTC
>many|TRBJ2-5|TRBV7-2|-
CASSLAWDLQETQYF
TGTGCCAGCAGCTTAGCCTGGGACTTGCAAGAGACCCAGTACTTC
>many|TRBJ1-5|TRBV6-2/TRBV6-3|-
CACRDGSNQPQHF
TGTGCCTGCAGGGACGGTAGCAATCAGCCCCAGCATTTT
>-|TRBJ2-5|TRBV27|TRBD1
CASRPGQGARGQYF
TGTGCCAGCAGACCGGGACAGGGAGCCCGGGGCCAGTACTTC
>-|TRBJ2-3|TRBV20-1|-
CSAPIGGGLGGDTQYF
TGCAGTGCCCCCATCGGGGGAGGTTTAGGTGGCGATACGCAGTATTTT
>many|TRBJ2-7|TRBV19|-
CASSPRRTSSYEQYF
TGTGCCAGTAGTCCCCGACGGACGAGCTCCTACGAGCAGTACTTC
>few|TRBJ2-7|TRBV12-3/TRBV12-4|-
CASSPRDTYYEQYF
TGTGCCAGCAGTCCCCGGGACACGTACTACGAGCAGTACTTC
>-|TRBJ2-1|TRBV29-1|-
CSVDSWSNEQFF
TGCAGCGTTGACAGTTGGAGCAATGAGCAGTTCTTC
>many|TRBJ1-5|TRBV7-9|-
CASSLANQPQHF
TGTGCCAGCAGCTTAGCGAATCAGCCCCAGCATTTT
>-|TRBJ1-5|TRBV12-3/TRBV12-4|-
CASSRRTNQPQHF
TGTGCCAGCTCGCGGCGGACGAATCAGCCCCAGCATTTT
>many|TRBJ2-1|TRBV5-1|TRBD2
CASSLERELYNEQFF
TGCGCCAGCAGCTTGGAGCGGGAGCTCTACAATGAGCAGTTCTTC
>many|TRBJ2-7|TRBV12-3/TRBV12-4|-
CASSLGFGEQYF
TGTGCCAGCAGCCTGGGGTTTGGTGAGCAGTACTTC